A single sample is the source of the 13 T cell receptor beta chains below, sequenced in a study of control samples from healthy donors and cancer patients (TCRdb year 2020). The protocol used for the library was the immunoSEQ multiplex PCR assay. TCRdb's version of the immuneACCESS table is confined to in-frame rearrangements and falls short of the full clone set. An unresolved V gene accounts for under half of the shortfall where checked; the remainder is of unknown origin. This sample holds 150,000 to 200,000 clones; around 91% were observed only once. The ten largest make up roughly 1.6% of the sample. Sequenced material: blood. These receptors were obtained from a woman aged 25 to 39 in good health.

The rearrangement links TRBV15 to TRBJ2-1; D assignment may be TRBD1 or TRBD2 (6 bases each). The CDR3 length is 15 residues. Looked up from germline, CDR1 is LNHNV and CDR2 is YYDKDF (reference sequence). The V end was cut by 0 bases, the J end by 2 bases, with 8 bases between. CDR3 bases: TGTGCCACCAGCAGAGATCGGGGGCCCTACAATGAGCAGTTCTTC. Its translation: CATSRDRGPYNEQFF.

V and J are TRBV7-2 and TRBJ2-4, with D hard to call. The CDR3 has 15 residues. V was trimmed by 1 base and J by 0 bases, leaving 7 bases between them. Germline V CDR1 and CDR2: SGHTA, FQGNSA. In nucleotides, the CDR3 is TGTGCCAGCAGCTTAGAAGGGCTAGCCAAAAACATTCAGTACTTC. This translates into CASSLEGLAKNIQYF. Together with reference TRBV7-2 and TRBJ2-4, the CDR3 gives the full variable domain: GAGVSQSPSNKVTEKGKDVELRCDPISGHTALYWYRQSLGQGLEFLIYFQGNSAPDKSGLPSDRFSAERTGGSVSTLTIQRTQQEDSAVYLCASSLEGLAKNIQYFGAGTRLSVL.

The rearrangement links TRBV4-2 to TRBJ2-1; TRBD2 matches 7 bases. In germline, CDR1 is LGHNA, CDR2 YNFKEQ. The CDR3 runs 17 residues. The V gene end was trimmed by 0 bases and the J gene end by 2 bases; junction bases not matched to a gene: 7. The CDR3, as DNA: TGTGCCAGCAGCCAAGATCAGCCTAGCGGAGCCTACAATGAGCAGTTCTTC. This translates into CASSQDQPSGAYNEQFF.

V and J are TRBV7-9 and TRBJ1-1; 7 bases line up with TRBD1. V gave up 3 bases and J gave up 5 bases; unmatched junction bases: 9. From germline, CDR1 is SEHNR and CDR2 FQNEAQ (reference sequence). The length of the CDR3 is 15 residues. CDR3 sequence reads: CASSFPPGGGTEAFF. CDR3 bases: TGTGCCAGCAGCTTCCCCCCAGGGGGGGGGACTGAAGCTTTCTTT.

The chain carries TRBV19 and TRBJ2-2; 13 nucleotides match TRBD2. Germline V CDR1 and CDR2: LNHDA, SQIVND (reference sequence). Unmatched junction bases numbered 5, after V lost 6 bases and J lost 4 bases. The CDR3 is 16 amino acids. This CDR3 reads CASRRTSGSGTGELFF. The CDR3 DNA reads TGTGCCAGTAGACGGACTAGCGGGAGTGGCACCGGGGAGCTGTTTTTT. The full variable domain, rest sourced from reference TRBV19 and TRBJ2-2, is DGGITQSPKYLFRKEGQNVTLSCEQNLNHDAMYWYRQDPGQGLRLIYYSQIVNDFQKGDIAEGYSVSREKKESFPLTVTSAQKNPTAFYLCASRRTSGSGTGELFFGEGSRLTVL.

This clone was observed a single time. The chain has TRBV28 and TRBJ1-4; D perhaps matches TRBD1 (5 bases). Per the germline V gene, CDR1 is MDHEN and CDR2 is SYDVKM. V lost 3 bases, J lost 4 bases, and 15 bases lay in between. The CDR3 sequence is 16 residues long. The CDR3 DNA follows: TGTGCCAGCAGTTTTCCCCAGGGTGATATTAATGAAAAACTGTTTTTT. Amino acids: CASSFPQGDINEKLFF.

This clone was counted once. The rearrangement uses TRBV10-3 and TRBJ1-2; D possibly corresponds to TRBD1 (5 bases). Germline CDR1 reads ENHRY; CDR2 reads SYGVKD. The CDR3 runs to 13 residues. The ends were cut back, 3 bases at V and 4 bases at J, with 9 bases in the middle. CDR3 loop: CAISDAGTYGYTF. In nucleotides, the CDR3 is TGTGCCATCAGTGATGCGGGGACCTATGGCTACACCTTC.

V usage is TRBV5-6 and J usage is TRBJ2-3; D remains ambiguous. CDR1 and CDR2 from the germline V gene are SGHDT and YYEEEE. Trimming removed 1 base at V and 0 bases at J, with 3 bases between. The CDR3 loop spans 13 amino acids. The CDR3 sequence: CASSLTSTDTQYF. The CDR3 DNA reads TGTGCCAGCAGCTTGACTAGCACAGATACGCAGTATTTT.

The chain recombines TRBV7-9 with TRBJ1-2; D gene ambiguous. Per the germline V gene, CDR1 is SEHNR and CDR2 is FQNEAQ (reference sequence). The CDR3 is 13 residues long. The ends were cut back, 2 bases at V and 4 bases at J, with 8 bases in the middle. The CDR3 loop reads CASSLSSLYGYTF. The CDR3 region has the DNA TGTGCCAGCAGCTTATCCAGTCTCTATGGCTACACCTTC.

CDR3 protein: CASSLEGGLAAFGQYF. CDR3 sequence (DNA): TGCGCCAGCAGCTTGGAGGGGGGACTAGCGGCCTTTGGGCAGTACTTC. V gene TRBV5-1 combines with J gene TRBJ2-7, with TRBD2 identical over 11 bases. Per germline, CDR1 SGHRS and CDR2 YFSETQ. The CDR3 extends over 16 amino acids. V shed 0 bases and J 9 bases; nucleotides not matched to a gene: 11.

The chain employs TRBV6-6 and TRBJ1-3; 10 nucleotides agree with TRBD1. Germline V CDR1 and CDR2: MNHNY, SVGAGI (reference sequence). Germline trimming cut 2 bases from V and 4 bases from J; bases unmatched to any gene: 5. The CDR3 is made up of 16 amino acids. The CDR3 sequence is CASSYAGTGEGNTIYF. The CDR3, as DNA: TGTGCCAGCAGTTACGCCGGGACAGGGGAAGGAAACACCATATATTTT.

The chain is built from TRBV19 and TRBJ1-6; D unresolved. Germline V gene lookup returns CDR1 LNHDA and CDR2 SQIVND (reference sequence). Trimming left V 3 bases short and J 9 bases short, with 6 bases between. This CDR3 contains 12 residues. This CDR3 reads CASSIGVSPLHF. DNA of the CDR3: TGTGCCAGTAGTATCGGGGTTTCACCCCTCCACTTT.

The chain couples TRBV28 to TRBJ1-2; 7 bases are a match to TRBD1. J was trimmed by 4 bases and V by 5 bases; bases with no gene match: 7. Looked up from germline, CDR1 is MDHEN and CDR2 is SYDVKM. The CDR3 is 14 residues long. CDR3: CASSIRQGAYGYTF. CDR3 nucleotides: TGTGCCAGCAGTATTAGACAGGGAGCCTATGGCTACACCTTC.